This T cell receptor beta chain is drawn from a study of T cell responses to AZD1222 COVID-19 vaccine. Overall study: Analyses pooled second doses at about 4 or about 12 weeks. Study findings and constraints: The study identified only five or six AZD1222 recipients as seropositive at baseline. Most donors were white British and more were female, and clonal diversity was possibly underestimated.

Germline V gene data show CDR1 as MNHEY and CDR2 as SMNVEV (reference sequence). The CDR3 has 15 residues. V gave up 5 bases and J gave up 6 bases, with 20 bases separating them. As for this clone: Its antigen is as yet unknown.

The data were produced by immunoSEQ multiplex PCR, yet TCRdb's version contains in-frame clones alone and is incomplete. Of 95,000 to 150,000 clones in the sample, 75% to 90% are singletons; the top ten hold around 3.1%. This rearrangement joins TRBV27 to TRBJ2-7, with D unclear. The sample here was peripheral blood, taken on day 0 of AZD1222 vaccination. The source is an adult in good health. The CDR3 sequence: CASSPREAPFGEQYF. In nucleotides, the CDR3 is TGTGCCAGCAGTCCCCGAGAGGCTCCATTTGGCGAGCAGTACTTC.